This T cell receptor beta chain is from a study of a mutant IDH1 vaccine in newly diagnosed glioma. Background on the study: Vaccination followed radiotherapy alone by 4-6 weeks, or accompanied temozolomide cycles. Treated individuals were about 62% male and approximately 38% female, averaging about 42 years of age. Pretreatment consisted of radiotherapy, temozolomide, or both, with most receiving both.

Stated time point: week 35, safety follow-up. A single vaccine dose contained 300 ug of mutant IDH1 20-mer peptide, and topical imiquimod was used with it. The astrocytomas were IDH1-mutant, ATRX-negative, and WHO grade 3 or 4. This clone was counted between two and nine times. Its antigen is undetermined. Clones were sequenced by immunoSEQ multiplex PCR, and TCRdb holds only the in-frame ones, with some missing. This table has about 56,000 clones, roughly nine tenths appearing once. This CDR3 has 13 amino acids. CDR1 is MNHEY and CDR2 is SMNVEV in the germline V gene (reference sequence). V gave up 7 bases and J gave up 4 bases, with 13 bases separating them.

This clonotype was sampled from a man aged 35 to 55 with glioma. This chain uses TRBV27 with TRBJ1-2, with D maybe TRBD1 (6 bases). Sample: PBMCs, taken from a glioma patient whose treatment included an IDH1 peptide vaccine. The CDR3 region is CASKVGAGYGYTF. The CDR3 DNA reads TGTGCCAGCAAGGTGGGGGCTGGCTATGGCTACACCTTC.